A single sample gave rise to the 27 T cell receptor beta chains below, sequenced in a study of blood T cell repertoires in COVID-19 (dated by TCRdb to between 2020 and 2021). Receptors were amplified or captured by the immunoSEQ multiplex PCR assay. The table was pulled from immuneACCESS by TCRdb, which kept in-frame rearrangements only. Such tables lose some clones; where checked, under half of the loss comes from unresolved V genes, and the rest has no known cause. The sample table records a few hundred thousand clones; roughly 80% of these occur just once. The ten largest account for roughly 4.9% of the sample. What was sequenced was peripheral blood. Receptors originate from a human donor in a cohort sampled during active COVID-19.

The rearrangement links TRBV20-1 to TRBJ2-7; a weak D match, TRBD2 (5 bases). CDR3 size: 10 residues. Germline V lookup: CDR1 DFQATT, CDR2 SNEGSKA (reference sequence). The V and J ends lost 6 bases and 6 bases respectively, with 9 bases between them. CDR3 sequence reads: CSAPRGEQYF. CDR3 nucleotide sequence: TGCAGTGCCCCCCGGGGCGAGCAGTACTTC.

The V gene is TRBV27, the J gene TRBJ1-5; the D is unclear. CDR1 is MNHEY and CDR2 is SMNVEV in the germline V gene (reference sequence). The germline V and J ends were trimmed by 0 bases and 4 bases, with 16 bases remaining between them. This CDR3 comprises 17 residues. CDR3 loop: CASSLSAIMHKNQPQHF. Here the CDR3 DNA reads TGTGCCAGCAGTTTATCAGCGATCATGCACAAAAATCAGCCCCAGCATTTT.

The rearrangement links TRBV19 to TRBJ1-3, with D perhaps matching TRBD1 (6 bases). The CDR3 runs 15 residues. The germline gives CDR1 LNHDA, CDR2 SQIVND (reference sequence). Deletions cut 0 bases from V and 2 bases from J, with 8 bases between. The CDR3: CASSIDPGAGNTIYF. The CDR3 DNA follows: TGTGCCAGTAGTATAGATCCAGGGGCTGGAAACACCATATATTTT.

The chain is built from TRBV5-8 and TRBJ2-1; D is possibly TRBD1 (5 bases). V lost 0 bases and J lost 8, with 9 bases in between. Per the germline V gene, CDR1 is SGHTS and CDR2 is YDEGEE. The CDR3 runs to 13 residues. As DNA, the CDR3 is TGTGCCAGCAGCTTGGGGGGCTTCGATGAGCAGTTCTTC. Translating gives CASSLGGFDEQFF.

This chain uses TRBV6-5 with TRBJ2-5; D is perhaps TRBD2 (6 bases). V shed 6 bases and J shed 4 bases, with 15 bases lying between them. In germline, CDR1 is MNHEY, CDR2 SVGAGI. The CDR3 covers 14 residues. CDR3 in amino acids: CASRRLRGTETQYF. In nucleotides, the CDR3 is TGTGCCAGCAGACGCCTGCGGGGTACAGAGACCCAGTACTTC.

The genes are TRBV7-6 and TRBJ1-4; D is unresolved. Germline values: CDR1 SGHVS, CDR2 FNYEAQ. V shed 3 bases and J shed 8 bases, with 7 bases lying between them. The CDR3 is 12 residues long. The CDR3 here is CASSLEGEKLFF. The CDR3 DNA reads as TGTGCCAGCAGCTTGGAGGGCGAAAAACTGTTTTTT. Full variable domain (remainder filled in from reference TRBV7-6 and TRBJ1-4): GAGVSQSPRYKVTKRGQDVALRCDPISGHVSLYWYRQALGQGPEFLTYFNYEAQQDKSGLPNDRFSAERPEGSISTLTIQRTEQRDSAMYRCASSLEGEKLFFGSGTQLSVL.

Note on this clone: The sample carries other DNA sequences with the same CDR3. The chain has TRBV6-5 and TRBJ2-7, with TRBD1 matching over 9 bases. J lost 5 bases, V lost 5 bases, and 10 bases had no gene match. The CDR3 is 15 residues long. Germline V gene sequence: CDR1 MNHEY, CDR2 SVGAGI. The CDR3 spells CASSQARDREHEQYF. For the CDR3, the DNA is TGTGCCAGCAGTCAGGCACGGGACAGGGAGCACGAGCAGTACTTC.

This rearrangement joins TRBV25-1 to TRBJ1-1; maybe TRBD1 (6 bases). Germline lookup yields CDR1 MGHDK and CDR2 SYGVNS. Trimming cost V 7 bases and J 4 bases, with 13 bases left between them. The CDR3 runs 13 residues. Written as DNA, the CDR3 is TGTGCCAGCACCCTAGGGGGGGTCACTGAAGCTTTCTTT. Its translation is CASTLGGVTEAFF.

The genes are TRBV18 and TRBJ1-2; 10 nucleotides agree with TRBD1. With V trimmed by 1 base and J by 7 bases, 12 bases remained unmatched. Germline V gives CDR1 KGHSH, CDR2 LQKENI. The CDR3 loop spans 17 amino acids. CDR3 in DNA: TGTGCCAGCTCACCACGCAGACAGGGGGCAGTGGCCGGTGGCTACACCTTC. Protein: CASSPRRQGAVAGGYTF. The full variable domain, completed using reference TRBV18 and TRBJ1-2, is NAGVMQNPRHLVRRRGQEARLRCSPMKGHSHVYWYRQLPEEGLKFMVYLQKENIIDESGMPKERFSAEFPKEGPSILRIQQVVRGDSAAYFCASSPRRQGAVAGGYTFGSGTRLTVV.

Here the CDR3 reads CASRGRGDTEAFF. The CDR3, as DNA: TGTGCCAGCAGGGGCAGGGGTGACACTGAAGCTTTCTTT. This chain joins TRBV7-9 and TRBJ1-1; perhaps TRBD1 as D (6 bases). The CDR3 loop spans 13 amino acids. Germline CDR1 and CDR2: SEHNR and FQNEAQ (reference sequence). The V gene lost 6 bases and the J gene lost 3 bases, with 11 bases spanning the gap.

The V gene is TRBV27, the J gene TRBJ2-7, with D uncertain. V gave up 4 bases and J gave up 3 bases, with 19 bases separating them. Germline V CDR1 and CDR2: MNHEY, SMNVEV (reference sequence). CDR3 length: 16 residues. CDR3 sequence (DNA): TGTGCCAGCAGTTACTTAGGTAGTAGCCGGATCTACGAGCAGTACTTC. This translates into CASSYLGSSRIYEQYF.

The gene calls are TRBV5-6 and TRBJ2-2, with 7 bases that match TRBD1. Germline V gives CDR1 SGHDT, CDR2 YYEEEE. The CDR3 consists of 16 residues. Trimming cost V 1 base and J 4 bases; bases outside gene matches: 7. The CDR3 DNA sequence: TGTGCCAGCAGCTTGAGAGGGGGCGCGGGCACCGGGGAGCTGTTTTTT. It yields the protein CASSLRGGAGTGELFF.

The table lists this clone with a few counts. The chain has TRBV5-1 and TRBJ1-2; D is perhaps TRBD1 (6 bases). Germline CDR1 reads SGHRS; CDR2 reads YFSETQ. Deletions cut 2 bases from V and 2 bases from J, with 10 bases between. CDR3 size: 14 residues. The CDR3 is CASSFTTGNYGYTF. Here the CDR3 DNA reads TGCGCCAGCAGCTTTACAACAGGGAACTATGGCTACACCTTC.

The CDR3 nucleotides read TGTGCCAGCAGTGCAACAGGGAATGGCAATCAGCCCCAGCATTTT. It translates to CASSATGNGNQPQHF. The chain uses TRBV6-4 and TRBJ1-5; maybe TRBD1 (6 bases). The CDR3 consists of 15 residues. CDR1 MRHNA and CDR2 SNTAGT come from the germline V gene. Trimming pared 4 bases from V and 2 bases from J, leaving 12 bases between.

The chain combines TRBV28 with TRBJ2-7; D may be TRBD2 (5 bases). The CDR3 is made up of 16 amino acids. Looked up from germline, CDR1 is MDHEN and CDR2 is SYDVKM. Trimming took off 3 bases at V and 3 bases at J, with 18 bases between the two ends. The CDR3 region has the DNA TGTGCCAGCAGTTTTTCAAGAGAGGGATTGATCTACGAGCAGTACTTC. It encodes CASSFSREGLIYEQYF.

This clone was detected once. This chain uses TRBV9 with TRBJ1-3; a weak D match, TRBD1 (6 bases). The CDR3 totals 17 residues. The germline V gene has CDR1 SGDLS and CDR2 YYNGEE. V was shortened by 3 bases and J by 0 bases, with 16 bases between the two germline ends. The chain's CDR3 is CASSGQIQGTSGNTIYF. In DNA form, the CDR3 reads TGTGCCAGCAGCGGACAAATACAGGGCACCTCTGGAAACACCATATATTTT.

V gene TRBV11-2 combines with J gene TRBJ1-1, with 7 bases fitting TRBD1. The CDR3 totals 15 residues. The V gene end was trimmed by 5 bases and the J gene end by 4 bases; junction bases not matched to a gene: 10. Per the germline V gene, CDR1 is SGHAT and CDR2 is FQNNGV. The CDR3 region has the DNA TGTGCCAGCAGCGCCCGACAGGGAGAGAGCACTGAAGCTTTCTTT. This sequence encodes CASSARQGESTEAFF.

The genes are TRBV15 and TRBJ1-3; no clear D gene. The V and J ends lost 1 base and 0 bases respectively, with 10 bases between them. CDR3 size: 16 residues. Germline loops: CDR1 LNHNV, CDR2 YYDKDF (reference sequence). CDR3 coding DNA: TGTGCCACCAGCAGAGCTCGGGAAAGCTCTGGAAACACCATATATTTT. Translated: CATSRARESSGNTIYF.

This chain links TRBV6-6 with TRBJ1-5; 10 bases map to TRBD1. Germline lookup yields CDR1 MNHNY and CDR2 SVGAGI (reference sequence). CDR3 length equals 16 residues. After removal of 7 bases from V and 6 bases from J, the junction contained 12 bases not matched to a gene. The CDR3: CASIRNPGTGAQPQHF. The CDR3 DNA follows: TGTGCCAGCATTCGAAACCCCGGGACAGGGGCTCAGCCCCAGCATTTT.

This clone was seen ten or more times. V usage is TRBV28 and J usage is TRBJ2-7, with D unresolved. Germline V gene sequence: CDR1 MDHEN, CDR2 SYDVKM. The CDR3 covers 14 residues. Deletions cut 6 bases from V and 1 base from J, with 13 bases between. The chain's CDR3 is CASSRPESSYEQYF. Written as DNA, the CDR3 is TGTGCCAGCAGCCGTCCTGAGAGTTCCTACGAGCAGTACTTC.

J is TRBJ2-7 and V is TRBV28; TRBD1 matches 9 bases. Germline V gives CDR1 MDHEN, CDR2 SYDVKM. The trim removed 6 bases at V and 5 bases at J, leaving 8 bases unmatched. The CDR3 consists of 14 residues. In DNA form, the CDR3 reads TGTGCCAGCAGGGGGCCGGGACAGGGTCACGAGCAGTACTTC. It codes for CASRGPGQGHEQYF.

The V gene is TRBV4-3, the J gene TRBJ2-2; D gene uncertain. Germline V gene sequence: CDR1 LGHNA, CDR2 YSLEER. This CDR3 is built from 16 residues. The V end lost 1 base, the J end lost 2 bases, and 11 bases lay between the germline ends. CDR3 DNA: TGCGCCAGCAGCCAAGGTCCGGGTGGAAACACCGGGGAGCTGTTTTTT. Protein product: CASSQGPGGNTGELFF.

This rearrangement joins TRBV7-2 to TRBJ2-2; perhaps TRBD1 as D (6 bases). This CDR3 region has 14 residues. Trimming cost V 4 bases and J 5 bases, with 11 bases left between them. The germline gives CDR1 SGHTA, CDR2 FQGNSA. CDR3 DNA: TGTGCCAGCAGCTCAAACAGGGTGACCGGGGAGCTGTTTTTT. It translates to CASSSNRVTGELFF.

In its sample, this clone was seen a few times. This chain joins TRBV5-1 and TRBJ1-5, with 7 bases that match TRBD1. The length of the CDR3 is 15 residues. V lost 4 bases, J lost 0 bases, and 4 bases stayed unmatched. In germline, CDR1 is SGHRS, CDR2 YFSETQ. CDR3 DNA: TGCGCCAGCAGCCCGGGGACAGTTAGCAATCAGCCCCAGCATTTT. Encoded protein: CASSPGTVSNQPQHF.

The V call is TRBV6-5, the J call TRBJ2-6, with D tentatively TRBD2 (6 bases). The CDR3 runs 15 residues. The V gene lost 10 bases and the J gene lost 0 bases, with 13 bases spanning the gap. Germline V gene lookup returns CDR1 MNHEY and CDR2 SVGAGI. The CDR3 is CAIAEGSSGANVLTF. The DNA for the CDR3 is TGTGCCATTGCGGAGGGGTCCTCTGGGGCCAACGTCCTGACTTTC.

V usage is TRBV18 and J usage is TRBJ2-5, with D tentatively TRBD2 (6 bases). The V end lost 0 bases, the J end lost 4 bases, and 12 bases lay between the germline ends. CDR1 and CDR2 from the germline V gene are KGHSH and LQKENI. The CDR3 extends over 15 amino acids. As DNA, the CDR3 is TGTGCCAGCTCACCACCCGGTACAGCGGGAGAGACCCAGTACTTC. Its translation is CASSPPGTAGETQYF.

This CDR3 reads CASSEGGPLGQYF. The CDR3 DNA sequence: TGTGCCAGCAGCGAGGGAGGCCCCCTGGGGCAGTACTTC. V usage is TRBV11-3 and J usage is TRBJ2-7, with a weak D call TRBD2 (6 bases). In germline, CDR1 is SGHNT, CDR2 YENEEA. CDR3 length: 13 residues. The ends were cut back, 5 bases at V and 9 bases at J, with 17 bases in the middle.